This T cell receptor beta chain was profiled in a study of T and B cells in COVID-19 patients. Study details: Blood was sampled from COVID-19 patients who were either actively infected or recovered. Points from the study as a whole: Clonality of TRB repertoires was high in active COVID-19; recovery brought above-healthy diversity and richness.

This clonotype was found a few times. Its antigen is unknown. Multiplex PCR with BIOMED2 TRB-A/B primer pools amplified TRB rearrangements. One entry per CDR3 protein results from TCRdb running MiXCR on the multiplex PCR reads. This sample carries approximately 8,500 distinct CDR3 sequences, roughly 27% of them seen once, and the ten largest clones take more than 5%. TRB was amplified from around 250-460 ng of blood genomic DNA. The sequence was collected from a human donor who had recovered from COVID-19. The specimen sequenced was blood.

The CDR3 reads CASSRSGGGGVPEAFF. CDR3 nucleotides: TGTGCCAGCAGTCGATCAGGGGGCGGGGGTGTTCCTGAAGCTTTCTTT. This rearrangement joins TRBV6-5 to TRBJ1-1, with 8 nucleotides matching TRBD1. The trim removed 5 bases at V and 6 bases at J, leaving 14 bases unmatched. Germline CDR1 reads MNHEY; CDR2 reads SVGAGI. The CDR3 consists of 16 residues.